The TCR beta chain described here comes from a study of T cell repertoires in aging, cancer and after chemotherapy (dated by TCRdb to 2018 to 2020). Describing the broader study: The donors fell into six age groups ranging from 30 or younger to 70 or older, and each group had at least three individuals. In the hematological group, paired pre- and post-chemotherapy samples were obtained from chronic lymphocytic leukemia patients treated with fludarabine- or bendamustine-based regimens. In total, the full dataset held about 8.8 million TCR reads. Peripheral blood TCR beta repertoires from healthy donors and cancer patients were profiled to examine immunoaging and T cell reconstitution after chemotherapy. A cohort of roughly 220 cancer patients (approximately 92 with hematological and approximately 120 with solid cancers) was assembled, and about 95 healthy donors were included as a reference group.

What the research found in general, with its limitations: Compared with age-matched healthy donors, untreated patients with hematological or solid cancers had significantly lower TCR diversity and higher clonality in blood. Lymphoid organ infiltration was present in hematological cancer patients, and this infiltration may itself impair thymic emigration or peripheral T cell expansion. An increase in median generation probability over the chemotherapy interval was observed in both cancer cohorts, suggesting that the repertoire was reconstituted through rebound thymic output. It was noted by the authors that conclusions about immunological memory after chemotherapy cannot be drawn from the repertoire data. In healthy donors, the decline in TCR diversity with age was mainly due to loss of richness, whereas in cancer patients loss of evenness also played a role.

The sample holds a few counts of this clonotype. Its antigen has not been determined. No much larger clone is present one base from it, and per-base qualities are unavailable. From the germline V gene, CDR1 is KGHSH and CDR2 is LQKENI. V lost 1 base and J lost 7 bases; the stretch between them is 10 bases long. The CDR3 runs 14 residues from the cysteine to the phenylalanine. Just the 42-base CDR3 DNA is kept, in frame starting at base 1. Rearranged TRB sequences spanning V, D and J segments were amplified by multiplex touch-down PCR using a mixed TRB-A/B primer pool. Illumina adapters and sample indices were attached to the amplicons through two consecutive PCR reactions run with Phusion HS II polymerase. After gel purification with the NucleoSpin Gel and PCR Clean-up kit, the amplicons were checked using Qubit and an Agilent 2100 Bioanalyzer. Sequencing of the libraries was done on an Illumina MiSeq with paired-end, single-indexed 600-cycle runs. Processing in the source paper ran as follows. MiXCR versions 2.12 and 3.0.5 were used to process TRB sequences. A clone was defined as each unique CDR3 nucleotide sequence, and only productive sequences supported by at least two reads were kept. Shannon diversity, evenness, clonality (one minus evenness), and alpha-parameterized diversity profiles from alpha 0 to 5 were included as repertoire metrics. The IGoR algorithm was used to compute generation probabilities of clones in paired pre- and post-chemotherapy samples. Using fastp at Q25 and MiXCR, TCRdb reprocessed the public reads and kept productive beta chains. All rows with the same CDR3 protein become a single entry with the most common DNA and genes. The V and J calls reflect TCRdb's pipeline rather than the authors' work. In this sample the table shows about 5,000 distinct CDR3 sequences, roughly 45% of which occur a single time. The top ten clonotypes cover approximately 7.5% of the sample.

TCR beta rearrangements were amplified from genomic DNA isolated from peripheral blood, not from sorted cells or RNA. This chain is built from TRBV18 and TRBJ2-2; TRBD2 is possibly the D segment (5 matching bases). The TCR originated in a human donor with a blood cancer. Material: blood. The DNA reads as follows: TGTGCCAGCTCACCACAGGGAACTAGCGGGGAGCTGTTTTTT. Its protein product is CASSPQGTSGELFF.